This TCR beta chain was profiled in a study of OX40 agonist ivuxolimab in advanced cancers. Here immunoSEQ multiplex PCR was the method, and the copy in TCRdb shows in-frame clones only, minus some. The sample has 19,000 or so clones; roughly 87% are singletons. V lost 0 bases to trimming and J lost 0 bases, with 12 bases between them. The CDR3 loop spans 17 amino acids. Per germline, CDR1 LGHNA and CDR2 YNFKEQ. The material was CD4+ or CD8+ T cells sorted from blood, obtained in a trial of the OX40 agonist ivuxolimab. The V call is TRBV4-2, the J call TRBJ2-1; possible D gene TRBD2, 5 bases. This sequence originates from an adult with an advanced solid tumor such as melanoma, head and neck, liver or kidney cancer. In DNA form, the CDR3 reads TGTGCCAGCAGCCAAGATCTAGCAGGAGTCTCCTACAATGAGCAGTTCTTC. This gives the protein CASSQDLAGVSYNEQFF.